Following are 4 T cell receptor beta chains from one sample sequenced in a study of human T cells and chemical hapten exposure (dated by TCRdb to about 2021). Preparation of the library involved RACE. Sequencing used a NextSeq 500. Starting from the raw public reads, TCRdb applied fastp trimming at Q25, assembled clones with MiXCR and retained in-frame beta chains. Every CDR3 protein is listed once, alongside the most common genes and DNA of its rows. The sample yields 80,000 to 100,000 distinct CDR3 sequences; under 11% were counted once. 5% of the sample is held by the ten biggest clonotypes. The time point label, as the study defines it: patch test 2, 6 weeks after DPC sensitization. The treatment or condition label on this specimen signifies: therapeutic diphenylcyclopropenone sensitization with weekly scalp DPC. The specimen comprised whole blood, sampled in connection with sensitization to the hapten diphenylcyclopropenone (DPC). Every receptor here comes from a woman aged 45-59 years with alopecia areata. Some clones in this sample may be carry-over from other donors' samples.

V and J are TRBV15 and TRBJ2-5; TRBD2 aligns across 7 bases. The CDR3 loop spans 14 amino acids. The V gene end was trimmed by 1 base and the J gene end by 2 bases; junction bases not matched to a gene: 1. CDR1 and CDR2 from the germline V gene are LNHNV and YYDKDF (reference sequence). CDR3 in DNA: TGTGCCACCAGCAGAGCGGGAGGACAAGAGACCCAGTACTTC. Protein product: CATSRAGGQETQYF.

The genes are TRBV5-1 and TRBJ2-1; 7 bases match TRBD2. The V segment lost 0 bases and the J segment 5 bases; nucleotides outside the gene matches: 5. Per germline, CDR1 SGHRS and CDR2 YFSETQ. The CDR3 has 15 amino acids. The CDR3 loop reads CASSLESSGHNEQFF. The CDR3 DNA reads TGCGCCAGCAGCTTGGAGTCTAGCGGACACAATGAGCAGTTCTTC. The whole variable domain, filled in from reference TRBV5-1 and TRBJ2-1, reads KAGVTQTPRYLIKTRGQQVTLSCSPISGHRSVSWYQQTPGQGLQFLFEYFSETQRNKGNFPGRFSGRQFSNSRSEMNVSTLELGDSALYLCASSLESSGHNEQFFGPGTRLTVL.

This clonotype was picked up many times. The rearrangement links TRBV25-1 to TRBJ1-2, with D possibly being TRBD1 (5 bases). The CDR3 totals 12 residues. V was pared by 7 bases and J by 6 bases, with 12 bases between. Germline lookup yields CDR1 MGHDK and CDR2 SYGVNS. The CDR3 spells CASNTGLNGYTF. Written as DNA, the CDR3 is TGTGCCAGCAATACAGGATTGAATGGCTACACCTTC.

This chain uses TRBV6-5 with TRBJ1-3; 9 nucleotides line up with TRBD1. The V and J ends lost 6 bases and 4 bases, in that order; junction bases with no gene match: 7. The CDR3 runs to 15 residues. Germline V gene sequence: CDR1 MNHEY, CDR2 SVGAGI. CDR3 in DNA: TGTGCCAGCAGCCCGGGACAGGGTTTCGGAAACACCATATATTTT. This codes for CASSPGQGFGNTIYF.